What follows is one T cell receptor beta chain and its context. Repertoires were generated with immunoSEQ multiplex PCR, while TCRdb's copy carries only in-frame clones and drops some. The sample contains roughly 59,000 clones, roughly 90% of which appear only once. These data come from a study of control samples from healthy donors and cancer patients. V gave up 2 bases and J gave up 5 bases; unmatched junction bases: 5. The CDR3 sequence is 14 residues long. Germline V CDR1 and CDR2: GTSNPN, SVGIG (reference sequence). The receptor's source is a middle-aged man with colorectal cancer. The chain combines TRBV30 with TRBJ2-2; 7 bases agree with TRBD1. Input material: PBMCs. The CDR3 loop reads CAWSTRQGTGELFF. The CDR3, as DNA: TGTGCCTGGAGTACTCGACAGGGAACCGGGGAGCTGTTTTTT.